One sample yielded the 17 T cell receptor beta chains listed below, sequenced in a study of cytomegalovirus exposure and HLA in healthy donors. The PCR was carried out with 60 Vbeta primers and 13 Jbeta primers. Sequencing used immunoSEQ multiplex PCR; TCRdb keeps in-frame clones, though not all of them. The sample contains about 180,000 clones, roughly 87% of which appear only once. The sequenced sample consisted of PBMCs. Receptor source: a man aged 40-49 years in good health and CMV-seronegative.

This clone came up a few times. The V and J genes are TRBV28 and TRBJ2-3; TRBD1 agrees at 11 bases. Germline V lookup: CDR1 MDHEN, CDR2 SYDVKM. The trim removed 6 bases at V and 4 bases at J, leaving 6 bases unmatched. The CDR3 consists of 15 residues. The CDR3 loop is CASSYGTGGADTQYF. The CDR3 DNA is TGTGCCAGCAGCTATGGGACAGGGGGAGCAGATACGCAGTATTTT.

The CDR3 sequence is CASRPGRFYGYTF. CDR3 nucleotide sequence: TGTGCCAGCAGGCCTGGTCGGTTCTATGGCTACACCTTC. The chain combines TRBV28 with TRBJ1-2; D gene uncertain. V dropped 6 bases and J dropped 4 bases, with 12 bases sitting between them. This CDR3 has 13 amino acids. Germline V gives CDR1 MDHEN, CDR2 SYDVKM.

The CDR3 is CASSYRGGDYEQYF. The CDR3, as DNA: TGTGCCAGCAGCTATAGAGGGGGGGACTACGAGCAGTACTTC. The rearrangement uses TRBV7-9 and TRBJ2-7; D may be TRBD2 (7 bases). CDR3 length: 14 amino acids. Between the trimmed V and J ends, which lost 4 bases and 3 bases, there was a span of 13 bases. CDR1 is SEHNR and CDR2 is FQNEAQ in the germline V gene (reference sequence).

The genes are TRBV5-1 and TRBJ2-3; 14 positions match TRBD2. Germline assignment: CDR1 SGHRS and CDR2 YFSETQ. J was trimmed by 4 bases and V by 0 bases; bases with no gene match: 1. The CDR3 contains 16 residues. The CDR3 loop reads CASSLGLAGGADTQYF. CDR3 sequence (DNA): TGCGCCAGCAGCTTGGGACTAGCGGGGGGGGCAGATACGCAGTATTTT.

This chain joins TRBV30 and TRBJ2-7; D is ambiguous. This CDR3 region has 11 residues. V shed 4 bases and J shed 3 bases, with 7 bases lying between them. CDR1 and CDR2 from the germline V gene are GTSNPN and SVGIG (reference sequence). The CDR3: CAWTSSYEQYF. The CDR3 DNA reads TGTGCCTGGACCTCTAGCTACGAGCAGTACTTC.

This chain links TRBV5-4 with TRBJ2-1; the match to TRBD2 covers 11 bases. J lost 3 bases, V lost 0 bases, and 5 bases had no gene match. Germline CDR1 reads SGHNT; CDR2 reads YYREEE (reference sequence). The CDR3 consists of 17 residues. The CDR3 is CASSLAKLAGVYNEQFF. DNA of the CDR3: TGTGCCAGCAGCTTGGCCAAACTAGCGGGGGTCTACAATGAGCAGTTCTTC.

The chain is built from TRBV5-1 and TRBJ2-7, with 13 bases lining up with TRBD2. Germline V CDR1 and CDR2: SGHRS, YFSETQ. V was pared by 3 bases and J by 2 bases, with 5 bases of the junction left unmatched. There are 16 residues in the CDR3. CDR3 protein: CASSSGTSGNPYEQYF. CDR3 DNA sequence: TGCGCCAGCAGCTCGGGGACTAGCGGGAACCCCTACGAGCAGTACTTC.

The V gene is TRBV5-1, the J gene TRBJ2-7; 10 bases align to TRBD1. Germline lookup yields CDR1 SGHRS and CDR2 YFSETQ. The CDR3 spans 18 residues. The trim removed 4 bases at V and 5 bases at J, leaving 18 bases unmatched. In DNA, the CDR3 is TGCGCCAGCAGCCCGGGACAGGGGAACTTCCTAATCCGAAACGAGCAGTACTTC. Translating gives CASSPGQGNFLIRNEQYF.

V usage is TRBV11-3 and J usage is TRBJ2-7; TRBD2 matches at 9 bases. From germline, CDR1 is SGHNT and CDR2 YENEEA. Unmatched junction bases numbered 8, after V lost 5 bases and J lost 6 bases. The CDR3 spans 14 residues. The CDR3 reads CASSGPGLAAEQYF. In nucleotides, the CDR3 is TGTGCCAGCAGCGGTCCGGGACTAGCAGCCGAGCAGTACTTC. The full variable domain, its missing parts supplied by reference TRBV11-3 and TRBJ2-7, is EAGVVQSPRYKIIEKKQPVAFWCNPISGHNTLYWYLQNLGQGPELLIRYENEEAVDDSQLPKDRFSAERLKGVDSTLKIQPAELGDSAVYLCASSGPGLAAEQYFGPGTRLTVT.

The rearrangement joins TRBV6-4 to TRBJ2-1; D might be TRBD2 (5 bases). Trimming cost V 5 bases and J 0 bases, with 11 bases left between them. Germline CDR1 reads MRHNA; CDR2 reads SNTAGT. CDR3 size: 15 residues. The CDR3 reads CASSRAGDSYNEQFF. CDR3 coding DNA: TGTGCCAGCAGTCGGGCCGGGGACTCCTACAATGAGCAGTTCTTC.

The CDR3 spells CASSDSGRGIEGYTF. CDR3 nucleotide sequence: TGTGCCAGCAGTGACTCGGGAAGGGGGATAGAAGGCTACACCTTC. V gene TRBV6-4 combines with J gene TRBJ1-2; perhaps TRBD1 as D (6 bases). CDR1 MRHNA and CDR2 SNTAGT come from the germline V gene. This CDR3 is built from 15 residues. V gave up 0 bases and J gave up 8 bases, with 16 bases separating them.

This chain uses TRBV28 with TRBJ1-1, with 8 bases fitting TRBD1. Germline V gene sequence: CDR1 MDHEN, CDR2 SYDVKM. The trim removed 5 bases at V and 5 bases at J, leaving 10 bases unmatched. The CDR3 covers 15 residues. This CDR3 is CASSPPQGARTEAFF. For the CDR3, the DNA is TGTGCCAGCAGTCCCCCTCAGGGGGCTAGGACTGAAGCTTTCTTT.

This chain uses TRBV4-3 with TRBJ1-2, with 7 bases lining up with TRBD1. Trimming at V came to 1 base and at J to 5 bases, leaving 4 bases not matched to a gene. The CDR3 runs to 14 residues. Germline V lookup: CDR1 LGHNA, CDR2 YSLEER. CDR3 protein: CASSQVKGAYGYTF. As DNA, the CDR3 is TGCGCCAGCAGCCAAGTAAAGGGGGCATATGGCTACACCTTC.

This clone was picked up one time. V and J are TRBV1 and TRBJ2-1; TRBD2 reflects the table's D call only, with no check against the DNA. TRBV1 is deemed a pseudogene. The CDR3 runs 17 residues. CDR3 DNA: TGCACCAGCAGCCAAGACCCCCAACGGGGGGACAACAATGAGCAGTTCTTC. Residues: CTSSQDPQRGDNNEQFF.

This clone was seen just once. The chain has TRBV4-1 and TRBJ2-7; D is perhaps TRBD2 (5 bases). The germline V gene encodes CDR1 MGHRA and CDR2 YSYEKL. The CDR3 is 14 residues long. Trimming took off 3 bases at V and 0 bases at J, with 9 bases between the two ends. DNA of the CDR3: TGCGCCAGCAGCCACGGGGTTAGCTCCTACGAGCAGTACTTC. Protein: CASSHGVSSYEQYF.

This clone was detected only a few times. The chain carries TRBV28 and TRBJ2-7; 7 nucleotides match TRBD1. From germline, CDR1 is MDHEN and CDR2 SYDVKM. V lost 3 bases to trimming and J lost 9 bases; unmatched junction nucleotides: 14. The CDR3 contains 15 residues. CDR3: CASSFGTVLSGGQYF. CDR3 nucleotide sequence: TGTGCCAGCAGTTTTGGGACAGTTCTCTCGGGCGGGCAGTACTTC.

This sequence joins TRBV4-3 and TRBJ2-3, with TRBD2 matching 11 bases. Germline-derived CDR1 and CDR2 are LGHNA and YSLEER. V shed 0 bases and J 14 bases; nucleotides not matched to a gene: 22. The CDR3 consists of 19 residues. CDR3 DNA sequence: TGCGCCAGCAGCCAAGAACAGGGGGTAGCGGGAGGGCCGGGACGCTTGTGGTATTTT. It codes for CASSQEQGVAGGPGRLWYF.